Listed here is a single T cell receptor (beta chain). The data were produced by immunoSEQ multiplex PCR, yet TCRdb's version contains in-frame clones alone and is incomplete. The table records approximately 75,000 clones, 95% to 97% of them present only once. This sample is drawn from a study of technical replicates of blood from a handful of donors. The ends were cut back, 6 bases at V and 7 bases at J, with 21 bases in the middle. This CDR3 comprises 15 residues. Germline CDR1 and CDR2: SNHLY and FYNNEI. Sequencing was performed on T cells isolated from PBMCs. The chain carries TRBV2 and TRBJ1-2; tentatively, D is TRBD1 (6 bases). The clonotype comes from a human donor in good health. The CDR3 DNA reads TGTGCCAGCAGAGCCGGGAGGGGGGGGCACGTTGGCTACACCTTC. Amino acid sequence: CASRAGRGGHVGYTF.